A selection of T cell receptor beta chains follows, all from one sample in a study of blood T cell repertoires in COVID-19. Sequenced by immunoSEQ multiplex PCR; TCRdb stores in-frame clones only, minus some. The profile covers approximately 430,000 clones, with about nine tenths appearing a single time and 1.4% taken by the ten largest. Sequenced sample: peripheral blood. The receptors originated from a woman under 40 with active or convalescent COVID-19. Both conserved end residues are part of each CDR3. A D gene is named only where the DNA matches it firmly. For some rows the clone size is stated as once, few or many, or as a class when expanded; others skip it.

clone size: .
J gene: TRBJ2-3
V gene: TRBV19
D gene: TRBD1
CDR3 protein: CASSIGQGADTQYF
CDR3 DNA: TGTGCCAGTAGTATAGGACAGGGGGCAGATACGCAGTATTTT

clone size: .
J gene: TRBJ2-5
V gene: TRBV12-5
D gene: TRBD2
CDR3 protein: CASAGGSWETQYF
CDR3 DNA: TGTGCTAGTGCTGGCGGGAGCTGGGAGACCCAGTACTTC

clone size: .
J gene: TRBJ2-1
V gene: TRBV19
D gene: TRBD2
CDR3 protein: CASSIGTSGMVGEQFF
CDR3 DNA: TGTGCCAGTAGTATAGGGACTAGCGGGATGGTCGGTGAGCAGTTCTTC

clone size: once
J gene: TRBJ2-7
V gene: TRBV29-1
D gene: TRBD1
CDR3 protein: CSVGQGNSYEQYF
CDR3 DNA: TGCAGCGTTGGACAGGGAAACTCCTACGAGCAGTACTTC

clone size: .
J gene: TRBJ1-6
V gene: TRBV5-6
D gene: .
CDR3 protein: CASSLERGGNSPLHF
CDR3 DNA: TGTGCCAGCAGCTTGGAACGCGGCGGGAATTCACCCCTCCACTTT

clone size: .
J gene: TRBJ1-2
V gene: TRBV9
D gene: TRBD1
CDR3 protein: CASSPLGQNYGYTF
CDR3 DNA: TGTGCCAGCAGCCCCTTGGGACAGAACTATGGCTACACCTTC

clone size: .
J gene: TRBJ1-6
V gene: TRBV7-9
D gene: TRBD1
CDR3 protein: CASSVTGGSYNSPLHF
CDR3 DNA: TGTGCCAGCAGCGTGACAGGGGGCTCCTATAATTCACCCCTCCACTTT

clone size: few
J gene: TRBJ1-2
V gene: TRBV7-9
D gene: TRBD1
CDR3 protein: CASSPALGTGDRSYGYTF
CDR3 DNA: TGTGCCAGCAGCCCCGCTTTAGGGACAGGTGATCGGAGCTATGGCTACACCTTC

clone size: .
J gene: TRBJ2-3
V gene: TRBV3-1/TRBV3-2
D gene: TRBD2
CDR3 protein: CASGAGGNTDTQYF
CDR3 DNA: TGTGCCAGCGGAGCGGGGGGGAACACAGATACGCAGTATTTT

clone size: .
J gene: TRBJ2-3
V gene: TRBV7-6
D gene: TRBD2
CDR3 protein: CASSRTSGGDTDTQYF
CDR3 DNA: TGTGCCAGCAGCCGAACTAGCGGGGGGGACACAGATACGCAGTATTTT

clone size: .
J gene: TRBJ2-7
V gene: TRBV4-2
D gene: TRBD2
CDR3 protein: CASSQDWTSGRRGLYF
CDR3 DNA: TGTGCCAGCAGCCAAGATTGGACTAGCGGGAGGAGGGGACTGTACTTC

clone size: .
J gene: TRBJ1-5
V gene: TRBV6-1
D gene: .
CDR3 protein: CASSEEPGNNQPQHF
CDR3 DNA: TGTGCCAGCAGTGAAGAACCAGGGAACAATCAGCCCCAGCATTTT

clone size: .
J gene: TRBJ2-7
V gene: TRBV5-6
D gene: TRBD2
CDR3 protein: CASSLKRGSYEQYF
CDR3 DNA: TGTGCCAGCAGCTTGAAGCGGGGAAGCTACGAGCAGTACTTC

clone size: .
J gene: TRBJ1-6
V gene: TRBV10-3
D gene: .
CDR3 protein: CAISESARTPLHF
CDR3 DNA: TGTGCCATCAGTGAGTCGGCCAGAACACCCCTCCACTTT

clone size: .
J gene: TRBJ1-1
V gene: TRBV5-8
D gene: .
CDR3 protein: CASSLGHQDDTEAFF
CDR3 DNA: TGTGCCAGCAGCTTGGGGCACCAGGATGACACTGAAGCTTTCTTT

clone size: .
J gene: TRBJ1-4
V gene: TRBV19
D gene: .
CDR3 protein: CASSETYNEKLFF
CDR3 DNA: TGTGCCAGTAGTGAGACTTATAATGAAAAACTGTTTTTT

clone size: .
J gene: TRBJ2-2
V gene: TRBV19
D gene: TRBD2
CDR3 protein: CASSIGVLAGGPAGELFF
CDR3 DNA: TGTGCCAGTAGTATAGGTGTACTAGCGGGAGGGCCTGCCGGGGAGCTGTTTTTT

clone size: .
J gene: TRBJ1-1
V gene: TRBV5-1
D gene: TRBD1
CDR3 protein: CASSFRQGGDTEAFF
CDR3 DNA: TGCGCCAGCAGCTTTAGACAGGGTGGGGACACTGAAGCTTTCTTT

clone size: once
J gene: TRBJ1-2
V gene: TRBV18
D gene: TRBD1
CDR3 protein: CASSPPYPGQASSITF
CDR3 DNA: TGTGCCAGCTCACCGCCATATCCGGGACAGGCCTCTTCTATCACCTTC

clone size: .
J gene: TRBJ1-1
V gene: TRBV5-5
D gene: TRBD1
CDR3 protein: CASSSRTGPGGNTEAFF
CDR3 DNA: TGTGCCAGCAGCTCCCGGACGGGGCCAGGGGGGAACACTGAAGCTTTCTTT

clone size: .
J gene: TRBJ2-3
V gene: TRBV9
D gene: TRBD2
CDR3 protein: CASSPFSGSTDTQYF
CDR3 DNA: TGTGCCAGCAGCCCTTTTAGCGGGAGCACAGATACGCAGTATTTT

clone size: few
J gene: TRBJ2-7
V gene: TRBV4-2
D gene: TRBD2
CDR3 protein: CASRAGLAGGYEQYF
CDR3 DNA: TGTGCCAGCAGGGCTGGACTAGCGGGAGGCTACGAGCAGTACTTC

clone size: once
J gene: TRBJ1-5
V gene: TRBV4-1
D gene: TRBD1
CDR3 protein: CASSPVWGTEIMSQHF
CDR3 DNA: TGCGCCAGCAGCCCGGTCTGGGGGACAGAAATCATGTCCCAGCATTTT

clone size: .
J gene: TRBJ2-1
V gene: TRBV13
D gene: TRBD1
CDR3 protein: CASTDRANEQFF
CDR3 DNA: TGTGCCAGCACGGACAGGGCGAATGAGCAGTTCTTC

clone size: few
J gene: TRBJ2-3
V gene: TRBV2
D gene: .
CDR3 protein: CASRAGQAPDTQYF
CDR3 DNA: TGTGCCAGCAGAGCGGGCCAAGCCCCAGATACGCAGTATTTT

clone size: .
J gene: TRBJ2-3
V gene: TRBV18
D gene: .
CDR3 protein: CASSPGAGSTDTQYF
CDR3 DNA: TGTGCCAGCTCACCAGGGGCAGGGAGCACAGATACGCAGTATTTT

clone size: .
J gene: TRBJ2-3
V gene: TRBV6-2/TRBV6-3
D gene: .
CDR3 protein: CASSYTRTRFGTDTQYF
CDR3 DNA: TGTGCCAGCAGTTACACGAGGACTCGCTTCGGCACAGATACGCAGTATTTT

clone size: .
J gene: TRBJ1-6
V gene: TRBV6-1
D gene: TRBD1
CDR3 protein: CASSERTGALNSPLHF
CDR3 DNA: TGTGCCAGCAGTGAAAGAACAGGGGCTTTAAATTCACCCCTCCACTTT

clone size: few
J gene: TRBJ1-2
V gene: TRBV18
D gene: TRBD1
CDR3 protein: CASSPGQNYGYTF
CDR3 DNA: TGTGCCAGCTCACCGGGACAGAACTATGGCTACACCTTC

clone size: few
J gene: TRBJ2-5
V gene: TRBV5-4
D gene: .
CDR3 protein: CASSLDRGYKQETQYF
CDR3 DNA: TGTGCCAGCAGCTTGGACCGGGGGTATAAGCAAGAGACCCAGTACTTC

clone size: .
J gene: TRBJ2-7
V gene: TRBV9
D gene: TRBD2
CDR3 protein: CASSVTSGGLYEQYF
CDR3 DNA: TGTGCCAGCAGCGTGACTAGCGGGGGGTTATACGAGCAGTACTTC

clone size: .
J gene: TRBJ1-1
V gene: TRBV4-2
D gene: .
CDR3 protein: CASSPRDPQPTEAFF
CDR3 DNA: TGTGCCAGCAGCCCGCGGGACCCCCAACCCACTGAAGCTTTCTTT

clone size: few
J gene: TRBJ2-2
V gene: TRBV5-4
D gene: .
CDR3 protein: CASSLGTHTGELFF
CDR3 DNA: TGTGCCAGCAGCCTCGGGACTCACACCGGGGAGCTGTTTTTT

clone size: .
J gene: TRBJ2-2
V gene: TRBV4-1
D gene: TRBD2
CDR3 protein: CASSQTGGPPGELFF
CDR3 DNA: TGCGCCAGCAGCCAAACGGGGGGGCCTCCCGGGGAGCTGTTTTTT

clone size: .
J gene: TRBJ1-6
V gene: TRBV30
D gene: TRBD1
CDR3 protein: CAWTGTVANSPLHF
CDR3 DNA: TGTGCCTGGACGGGGACAGTCGCTAATTCACCCCTCCACTTT

clone size: .
J gene: TRBJ1-1
V gene: TRBV4-1
D gene: .
CDR3 protein: CASSQGLGDTGTEAFF
CDR3 DNA: TGCGCCAGCAGCCAAGGCCTCGGCGATACGGGGACTGAAGCTTTCTTT

clone size: .
J gene: TRBJ2-1
V gene: TRBV7-6
D gene: TRBD2
CDR3 protein: CASSARLAGGQNEQFF
CDR3 DNA: TGTGCCAGCAGCGCTAGACTAGCGGGAGGGCAGAATGAGCAGTTCTTC

clone size: .
J gene: TRBJ2-5
V gene: TRBV7-2
D gene: .
CDR3 protein: CASSSKSGETQYF
CDR3 DNA: TGTGCCAGCAGCTCCAAAAGCGGGGAGACCCAGTACTTC

clone size: .
J gene: TRBJ2-2
V gene: TRBV6-4
D gene: TRBD2
CDR3 protein: CASIGLAENTGELFF
CDR3 DNA: TGTGCCAGCATTGGACTAGCGGAGAACACCGGGGAGCTGTTTTTT

clone size: .
J gene: TRBJ2-2
V gene: TRBV5-1
D gene: .
CDR3 protein: CASRSDRTTNTGELFF
CDR3 DNA: TGCGCCAGTAGGTCCGACAGGACGACGAACACCGGGGAGCTGTTTTTT

clone size: .
J gene: TRBJ1-4
V gene: TRBV2
D gene: .
CDR3 protein: CASRRAFGSQNEKLFF
CDR3 DNA: TGTGCCAGCAGACGCGCTTTTGGTTCACAGAATGAAAAACTGTTTTTT

clone size: .
J gene: TRBJ1-1
V gene: TRBV21-1
D gene: .
CDR3 protein: CASSKGGRSFDARGMNTEAFF
CDR3 DNA: TGTGCCAGCAGCAAAGGCGGCAGGAGTTTCGATGCGCGGGGGATGAACACTGAAGCTTTCTTT

clone size: .
J gene: TRBJ1-2
V gene: TRBV3-1/TRBV3-2
D gene: .
CDR3 protein: CASMGQGRTSTF
CDR3 DNA: TGTGCCAGCATGGGGCAGGGAAGGACCAGCACCTTC

clone size: few
J gene: TRBJ1-1
V gene: TRBV5-5
D gene: .
CDR3 protein: CASSLTAGPEDTEAFF
CDR3 DNA: TGTGCCAGCAGCCTAACGGCGGGGCCTGAGGACACTGAAGCTTTCTTT

clone size: .
J gene: TRBJ2-7
V gene: TRBV6-5
D gene: TRBD1
CDR3 protein: CASARQGPSSYEQYF
CDR3 DNA: TGTGCCAGTGCCCGACAGGGCCCGAGCTCCTACGAGCAGTACTTC

clone size: .
J gene: TRBJ1-6
V gene: TRBV7-6
D gene: TRBD1
CDR3 protein: CASSSGGSMDYNSPLHF
CDR3 DNA: TGTGCCAGCAGCTCAGGGGGAAGTATGGACTATAATTCACCCCTCCACTTT

clone size: .
J gene: TRBJ2-2
V gene: TRBV29-1
D gene: TRBD1
CDR3 protein: CSVETVGTANTGELFF
CDR3 DNA: TGCAGCGTTGAGACCGTAGGGACAGCGAACACCGGGGAGCTGTTTTTT

clone size: .
J gene: TRBJ1-5
V gene: TRBV12-3/TRBV12-4
D gene: TRBD1
CDR3 protein: CASRTGNLPQHF
CDR3 DNA: TGTGCCAGTCGGACAGGTAATCTGCCCCAGCATTTT

clone size: .
J gene: TRBJ1-3
V gene: TRBV21-1
D gene: .
CDR3 protein: CASSKGRDRVPVVSGNTIYF
CDR3 DNA: TGTGCCAGCAGCAAAGGCCGGGACAGGGTCCCCGTGGTCTCTGGAAACACCATATATTTT

clone size: .
J gene: TRBJ2-3
V gene: TRBV7-6
D gene: .
CDR3 protein: CASSLAGGGGTDTQYF
CDR3 DNA: TGTGCCAGCAGCTTAGCTGGAGGTGGTGGCACAGATACGCAGTATTTT